This TCR beta chain appears in the sequencing data of a study of shared clonotypes between healthy human individuals (dated by TCRdb to about 2020). With respect to the entire study: A couple of women and three men aged 18 to 49 years were included in the cohort. For each donor, CD4 naive and CD4 memory were each given three plates, CD8 naive was given two plates, and CD8 memory was given one plate. The study deeply sequenced blood TCR repertoires of several healthy adults to estimate repertoire size and the extent of clonotype sharing between individuals. Libraries were prepared and TCR repertoires were sequenced by different laboratories using diverse techniques, in order to increase sequencing depth and limit assay-specific biases. Between about 0.85 and 9.5 billion PBMCs per donor were obtained by leukapheresis. On the study overall, not on this receptor specifically: Sampling was restricted to blood, and TCR repertoires in tissues likely differ from the TCR repertoires found in blood. Naive subsets generally had larger estimated clonotype richness than memory subsets did. Pairwise subsampling led to the expectation that sequencing depth would affect the degree of clonotype sharing among donors. Clonotypes shared by all four sorted-subset donors showed higher generation probabilities than non-shared clonotypes. Even with the large sequencing depth, rarefaction of the sorted-subset datasets indicated that sequencing was incomplete. Because the study included a small number of donors, the genetic and exposure-history diversity represented was limited. Across four donors, about 5% of naive CD4, 3% to 4% of naive CD8, 2% to 2.5% of memory CD4, and 0.4% to 0.45% of memory CD8 clonotypes were shared.

Notes on this clone: Its antigen is not yet known. No much larger clone is present one base from it, and per-base qualities are unavailable. The same CDR3 arises from other DNA sequences in this sample as well.

Using the deep immunoSEQ assay, multiplex PCR amplified TCR CDR3 regions from genomic DNA. Genomic DNA extracted from each cell subset was distributed evenly over all wells of several immunoSEQ 96-well plates, and each plate served as one replicate. For sorted subsets, roughly 200 ng genomic DNA, equal to about 30,000 T cell genomes, was loaded into each replicate PCR. Purified libraries were quantified with a Qubit 3.0 fluorometer, sized on a Bioanalyzer 2100, and re-quantified with the KAPA Library Quantification kit. Every immunoSEQ 96-well plate was sequenced on a dedicated single-read 150-cycle Illumina NextSeq 550 flow cell. On the authors' methods: Because the immunoSEQ output included only junctional sequences and no quality scores, the filtering could not be the same as the filtering used for full-length reads. To assign V/J genes and CDR3, sequences were annotated against IMGT germline references using PyIR, a Python wrapper for IgBLAST v1.9. Reads were filtered out if the reads had weak V/J assignments (E-value above 1e-6), no CDR3, stop codons, out-of-frame junctions, or ambiguous translated residues. V3J clonotypes were defined as sequences sharing an identical inferred V gene, J gene, and CDR3 amino acid sequence. To compute the percentage overlap between repertoires, the number of shared unique clonotypes was divided by the size of the smaller repertoire. Richness of each repertoire was evaluated using RTK rarefaction, the Chao1 estimator, and Recon v2.1 estimates of unobserved clonotypes. OLGA was used to compute generation probabilities for all TCRbeta clonotypes that the gDNA method yielded from a handful of donors. TCRdb limited this immuneACCESS table to in-frame rearrangements with V and J called. A share of clones is missing; checked studies link under half to unresolved V genes, and the rest is unexplained. V, J and clone size are taken as reported in that table, and D and trimming were inferred from the DNA itself. Recorded for this sample are about a million clones; roughly 72% of them occurred a single time. Nearly 1.5% of the sample belongs to the ten largest clones.

The donors were healthy, HIV-negative adults with no recently reported acute infections or vaccinations. Only Caucasian adults living in Nashville, Tennessee, USA were represented among the donors. CD4+ T cells were enriched by magnetic negative selection, after which naive cells were positively selected on CD45RA and the negative fraction was taken as the memory subset. Blood was obtained by leukapheresis, after which PBMCs were separated by Ficoll-Histopaque density gradient centrifugation and cryopreserved in liquid nitrogen vapor phase. Analytical flow cytometry was used to check the purity and quantity of each magnetically sorted T cell population. Genomic DNA was isolated from each sorted fraction and quantified by UV absorbance on a Nanodrop 2000c. From a lookup of the germline V gene, CDR1 and CDR2 are LGHNA and YSLEER. The germline V and J ends show losses of 3 bases and 4 bases respectively, and no gene match explains 8 bases of the junction. Its CDR3 holds 15 amino acids, cysteine through phenylalanine. Only the CDR3 region is kept as DNA, spanning 45 bases read in frame from base 1.

The chain joins TRBV4-3 to TRBJ2-7; 8 middle bases align to TRBD1. The specimen was memory CD4+ T cells sorted from blood. The cell subset or site label here, explained by the study, means: CD45RA-negative fraction. This clonotype was sampled from a man aged 18 to 30 in good health. In nucleotide form, the sequence is TGCGCCAGCAGCCAGGACAGGGCAACTTTATACGAGCAGTACTTC. Translated, it reads CASSQDRATLYEQYF.